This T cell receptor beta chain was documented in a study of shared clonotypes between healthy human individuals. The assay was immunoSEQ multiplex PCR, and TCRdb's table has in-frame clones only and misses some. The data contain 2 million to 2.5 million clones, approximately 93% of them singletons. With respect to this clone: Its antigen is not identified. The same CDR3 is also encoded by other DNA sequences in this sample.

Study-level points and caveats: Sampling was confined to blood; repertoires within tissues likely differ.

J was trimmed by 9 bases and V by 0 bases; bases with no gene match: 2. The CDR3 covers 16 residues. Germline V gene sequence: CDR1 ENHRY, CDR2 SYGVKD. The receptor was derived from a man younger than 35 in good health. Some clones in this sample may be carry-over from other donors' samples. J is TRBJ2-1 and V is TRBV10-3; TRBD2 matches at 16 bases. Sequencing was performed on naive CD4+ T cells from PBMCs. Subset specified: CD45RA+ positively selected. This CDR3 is CAISESGLAGGGEQFF. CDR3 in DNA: TGTGCCATCAGTGAGTCGGGACTAGCGGGAGGGGGTGAGCAGTTCTTC.